The clone carrying this T cell receptor beta chain was seen at least ten times. Its cognate antigen is unknown. Healthy Caucasians were all of the donors. TCRdb ran MiXCR on the 5' RACE reads and lists one entry per CDR3 protein. Of more than 1.5 million distinct CDR3 sequences in the sample, under 35% were seen once. The data were taken from a study of identical twins. Study-level results: Twins' surplus sharing was weaker for beta out-of-frame sequences.

This CDR3 is 17 amino acids long. Germline V lookup: CDR1 SGHAT, CDR2 FQNNGV. V shed 1 base and J 2 bases; nucleotides not matched to a gene: 6. The rearrangement links TRBV11-2 to TRBJ2-4; 9 bases map to TRBD2. The sequencing sample was made of cord blood. The receptor comes from a newborn girl in good health. The CDR3 loop is CASSLGLAGLSKNIQYF. CDR3 in DNA: TGTGCCAGCAGCTTAGGTCTAGCGGGATTATCCAAAAACATTCAGTACTTC.